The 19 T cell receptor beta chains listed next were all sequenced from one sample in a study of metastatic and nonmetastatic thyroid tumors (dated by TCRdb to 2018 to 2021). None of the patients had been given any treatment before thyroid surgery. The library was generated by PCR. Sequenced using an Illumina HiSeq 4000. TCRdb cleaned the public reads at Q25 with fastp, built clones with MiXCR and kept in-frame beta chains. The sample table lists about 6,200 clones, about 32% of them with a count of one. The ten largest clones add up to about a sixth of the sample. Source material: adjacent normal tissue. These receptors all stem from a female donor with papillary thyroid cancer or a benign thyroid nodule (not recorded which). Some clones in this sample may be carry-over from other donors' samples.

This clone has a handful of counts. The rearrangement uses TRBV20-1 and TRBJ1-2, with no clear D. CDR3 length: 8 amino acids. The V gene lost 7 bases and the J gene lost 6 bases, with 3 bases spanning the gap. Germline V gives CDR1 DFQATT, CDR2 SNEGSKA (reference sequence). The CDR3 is CSEDGYTF. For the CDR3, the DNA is TGCAGTGAGGATGGCTACACCTTC.

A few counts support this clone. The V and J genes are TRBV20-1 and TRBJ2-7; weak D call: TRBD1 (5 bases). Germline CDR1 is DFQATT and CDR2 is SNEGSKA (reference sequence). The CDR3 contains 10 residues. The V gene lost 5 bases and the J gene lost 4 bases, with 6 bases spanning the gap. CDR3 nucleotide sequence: TGCAGTGCTGGACAATACGAGCAGTACTTC. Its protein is CSAGQYEQYF.

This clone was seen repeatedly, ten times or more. The CDR3 spells CASSYRGDSNQPQHF. CDR3 DNA: TGTGCCAGCAGTTACCGTGGGGACAGCAATCAGCCCCAGCATTTT. This rearrangement joins TRBV6-2 or TRBV6-3 to TRBJ1-5; perhaps TRBD1 as D (5 bases). Germline V gives CDR1 MNHEY, CDR2 SVGEGT. V was pared by 2 bases and J by 1 base, with 9 bases between. This CDR3 is built from 15 residues.

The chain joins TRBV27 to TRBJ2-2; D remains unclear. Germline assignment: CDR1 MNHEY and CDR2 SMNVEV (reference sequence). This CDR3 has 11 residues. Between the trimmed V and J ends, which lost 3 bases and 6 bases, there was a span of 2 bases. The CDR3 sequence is CASSLSGELFF. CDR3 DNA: TGTGCCAGCAGTTTGTCCGGGGAGCTGTTTTTT.

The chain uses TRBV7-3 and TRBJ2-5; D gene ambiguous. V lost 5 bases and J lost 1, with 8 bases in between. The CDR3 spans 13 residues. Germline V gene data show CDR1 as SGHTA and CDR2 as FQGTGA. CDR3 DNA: TGTGCCAGCAGCCGGAATGCCCAAGAGACCCAGTACTTC. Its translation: CASSRNAQETQYF.

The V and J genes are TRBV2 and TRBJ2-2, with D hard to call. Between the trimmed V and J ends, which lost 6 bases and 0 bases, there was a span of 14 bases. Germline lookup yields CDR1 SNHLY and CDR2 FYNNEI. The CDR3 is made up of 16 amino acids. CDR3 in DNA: TGTGCCAGCAGAGCGTCTATACATGCGAACACCGGGGAGCTGTTTTTT. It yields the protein CASRASIHANTGELFF.

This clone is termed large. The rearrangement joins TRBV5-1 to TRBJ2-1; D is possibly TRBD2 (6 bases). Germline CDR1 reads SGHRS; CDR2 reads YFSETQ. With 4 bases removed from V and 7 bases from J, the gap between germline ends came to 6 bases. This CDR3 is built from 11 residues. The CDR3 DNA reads TGCGCCAGCAGCCGGGGGAATGAGCAGTTCTTC. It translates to CASSRGNEQFF.

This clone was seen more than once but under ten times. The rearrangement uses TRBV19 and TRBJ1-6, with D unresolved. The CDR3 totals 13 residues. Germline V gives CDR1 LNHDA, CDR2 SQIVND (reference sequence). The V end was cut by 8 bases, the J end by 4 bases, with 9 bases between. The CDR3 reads CASSYGYNSPLHF. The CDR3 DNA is TGTGCCAGTTCCTACGGGTATAATTCACCCCTCCACTTT.

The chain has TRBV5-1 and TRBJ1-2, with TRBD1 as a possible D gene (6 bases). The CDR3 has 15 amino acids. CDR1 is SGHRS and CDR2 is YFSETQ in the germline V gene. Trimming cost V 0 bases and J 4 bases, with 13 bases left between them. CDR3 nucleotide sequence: TGCGCCAGCAGCTTGGGGGGGGGCCCAGGCTATGGCTACACCTTC. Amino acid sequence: CASSLGGGPGYGYTF. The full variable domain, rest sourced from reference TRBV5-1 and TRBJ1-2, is KAGVTQTPRYLIKTRGQQVTLSCSPISGHRSVSWYQQTPGQGLQFLFEYFSETQRNKGNFPGRFSGRQFSNSRSEMNVSTLELGDSALYLCASSLGGGPGYGYTFGSGTRLTVV.

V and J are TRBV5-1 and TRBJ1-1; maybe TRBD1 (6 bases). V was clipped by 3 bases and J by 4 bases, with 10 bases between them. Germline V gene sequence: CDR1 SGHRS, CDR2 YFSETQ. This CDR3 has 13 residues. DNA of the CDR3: TGCGCCAGCAGCTCTCAGGGGACCACTGAAGCTTTCTTT. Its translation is CASSSQGTTEAFF.

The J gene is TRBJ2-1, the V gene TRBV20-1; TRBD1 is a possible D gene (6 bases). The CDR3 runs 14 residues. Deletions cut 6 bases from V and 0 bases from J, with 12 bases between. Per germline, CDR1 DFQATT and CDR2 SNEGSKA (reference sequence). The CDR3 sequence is CSAPADSSYNEQFF. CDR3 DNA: TGCAGTGCCCCAGCGGACAGCTCCTACAATGAGCAGTTCTTC.

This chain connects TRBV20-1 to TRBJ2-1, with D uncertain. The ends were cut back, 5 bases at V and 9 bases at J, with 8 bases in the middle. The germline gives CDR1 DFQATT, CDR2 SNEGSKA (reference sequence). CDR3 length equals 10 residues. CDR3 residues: CSAGVVEQFF. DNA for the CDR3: TGCAGTGCTGGGGTGGTTGAGCAGTTCTTC.

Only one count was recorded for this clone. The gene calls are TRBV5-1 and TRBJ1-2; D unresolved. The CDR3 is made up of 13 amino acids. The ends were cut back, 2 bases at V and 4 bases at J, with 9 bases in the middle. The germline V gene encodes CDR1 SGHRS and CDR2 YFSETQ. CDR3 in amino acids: CASSFGQLYGYTF. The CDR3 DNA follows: TGCGCCAGCAGCTTCGGGCAGCTCTATGGCTACACCTTC.

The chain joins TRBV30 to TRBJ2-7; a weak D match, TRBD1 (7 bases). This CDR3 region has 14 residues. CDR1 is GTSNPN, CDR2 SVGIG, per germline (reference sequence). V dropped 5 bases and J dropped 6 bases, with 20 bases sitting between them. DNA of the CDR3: TGTGCCTGGGGAGGGACAGCCGCCTTGGGCGAGCAGTACTTC. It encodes CAWGGTAALGEQYF.

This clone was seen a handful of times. The CDR3 DNA sequence: TGTGCCTGTGCTGCGTTCAAAAACGCAGATACGCAGTATTTT. Translated: CACAAFKNADTQYF. The J gene is TRBJ2-3, the V gene TRBV6-1; D gene ambiguous. Germline assignment: CDR1 MNHNS and CDR2 SASEGT. This CDR3 is 14 amino acids long. Trimming pared 11 bases from V and 4 bases from J, leaving 19 bases between.

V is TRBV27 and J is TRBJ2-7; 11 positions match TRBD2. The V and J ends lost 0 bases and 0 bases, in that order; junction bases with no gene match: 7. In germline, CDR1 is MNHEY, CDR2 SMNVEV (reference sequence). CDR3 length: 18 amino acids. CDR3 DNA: TGTGCCAGCAGTTTATCGGTAAGAGGACTAGCGGGCTCCTACGAGCAGTACTTC. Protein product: CASSLSVRGLAGSYEQYF.

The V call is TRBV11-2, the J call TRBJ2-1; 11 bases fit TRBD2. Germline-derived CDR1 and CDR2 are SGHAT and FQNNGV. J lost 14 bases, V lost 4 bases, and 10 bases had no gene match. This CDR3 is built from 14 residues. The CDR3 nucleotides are TGTGCCAGCAGCTACGGACTAGCGGGCCCCTGGAAGTTCTTC. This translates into CASSYGLAGPWKFF.

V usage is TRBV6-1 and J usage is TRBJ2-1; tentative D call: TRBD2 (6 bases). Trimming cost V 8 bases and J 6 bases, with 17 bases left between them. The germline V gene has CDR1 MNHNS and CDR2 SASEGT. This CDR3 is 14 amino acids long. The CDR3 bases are TGTGCCAGCCGCGGGGACCCTGGCGGCAATGAGCAGTTCTTC. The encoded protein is CASRGDPGGNEQFF.

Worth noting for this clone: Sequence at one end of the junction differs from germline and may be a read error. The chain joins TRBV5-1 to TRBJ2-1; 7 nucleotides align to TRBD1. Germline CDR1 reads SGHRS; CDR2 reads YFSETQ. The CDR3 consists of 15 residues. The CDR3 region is CTSSSVQGFYNEQFF. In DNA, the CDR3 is TGCACCAGCAGCTCTGTACAGGGGTTCTACAATGAGCAGTTCTTC.